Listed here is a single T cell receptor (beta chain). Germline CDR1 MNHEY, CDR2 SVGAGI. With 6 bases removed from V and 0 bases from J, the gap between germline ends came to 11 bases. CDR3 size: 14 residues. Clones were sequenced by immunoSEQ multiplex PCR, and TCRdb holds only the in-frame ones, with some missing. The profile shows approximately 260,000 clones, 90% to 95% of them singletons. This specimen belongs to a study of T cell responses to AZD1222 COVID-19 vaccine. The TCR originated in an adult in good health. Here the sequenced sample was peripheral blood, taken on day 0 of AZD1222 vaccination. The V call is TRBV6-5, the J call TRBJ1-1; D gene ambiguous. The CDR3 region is CASSLEEMNTEAFF. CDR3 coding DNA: TGTGCCAGCAGCCTTGAGGAAATGAACACTGAAGCTTTCTTT.